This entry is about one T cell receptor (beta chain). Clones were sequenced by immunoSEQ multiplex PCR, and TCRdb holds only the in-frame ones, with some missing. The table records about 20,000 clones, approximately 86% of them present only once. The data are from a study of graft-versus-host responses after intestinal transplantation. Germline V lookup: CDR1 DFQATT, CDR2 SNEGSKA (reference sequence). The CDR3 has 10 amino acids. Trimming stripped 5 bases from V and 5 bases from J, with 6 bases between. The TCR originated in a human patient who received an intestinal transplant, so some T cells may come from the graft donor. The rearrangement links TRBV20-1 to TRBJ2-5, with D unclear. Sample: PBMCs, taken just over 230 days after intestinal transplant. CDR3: CSAARETQYF. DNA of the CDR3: TGCAGTGCTGCCCGGGAGACCCAGTACTTC.